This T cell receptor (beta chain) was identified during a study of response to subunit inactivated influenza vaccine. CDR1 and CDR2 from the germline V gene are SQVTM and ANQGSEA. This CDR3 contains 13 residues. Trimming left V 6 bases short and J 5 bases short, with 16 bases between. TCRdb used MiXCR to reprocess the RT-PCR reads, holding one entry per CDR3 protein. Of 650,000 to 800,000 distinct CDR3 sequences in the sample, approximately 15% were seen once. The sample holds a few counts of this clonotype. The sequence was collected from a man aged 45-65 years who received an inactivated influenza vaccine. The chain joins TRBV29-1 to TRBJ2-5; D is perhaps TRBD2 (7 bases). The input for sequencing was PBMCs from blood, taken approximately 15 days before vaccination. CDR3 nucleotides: TGCAGCGTCAAGGGGGAGGGCCCGGAGACCCAGTACTTC. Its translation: CSVKGEGPETQYF. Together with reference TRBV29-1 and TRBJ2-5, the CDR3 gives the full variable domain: SAVISQKPSRDICQRGTSLTIQCQVDSQVTMMFWYRQQPGQSLTLIATANQGSEATYESGFVIDKFPISRPNLTFSTLTVSNMSPEDSSIYLCSVKGEGPETQYFGPGTRLLVL.